This TCR beta chain emerged from a study of T cells after yellow fever vaccination. TCRdb re-analysed the 5' RACE reads in MiXCR, keeping a single row per CDR3 protein. The table includes around 230,000 distinct CDR3 sequences, around 6.7% detected once. Losses at the gene ends were 3 bases for V and 0 bases for J; bases not matched to a gene: 11. The CDR3 sequence is 17 residues long. Germline assignment: CDR1 DFQATT and CDR2 SNEGSKA (reference sequence). This sequence was found in a young man who received the YFV17D yellow fever vaccine. The sample here was CD4+ T cells sorted from PBMCs, taken on the day of the yellow fever booster vaccination. V and J are TRBV20-1 and TRBJ2-1, with 7 bases aligning to TRBD2. The CDR3, as DNA: TGCAGTGCTAGCGTCTCCGGCGCTAGCGGCTCCTACAATGAGCAGTTCTTC. Translated: CSASVSGASGSYNEQFF.